Listed below are T cell receptor beta chains from one sample, sequenced in a study of blood T cell repertoires in COVID-19. Here immunoSEQ multiplex PCR was the method, and the copy in TCRdb shows in-frame clones only, minus some. The repertoire holds about 170,000 clones, with about 87% as singletons. The sequencing sample was made of peripheral blood. All receptors derive from a man aged 18-30 years with active or convalescent COVID-19. Both conserved end residues are part of each CDR3. Each record gives: J gene, V gene, D gene, clone size, CDR3 length, CDR3 protein, CDR3 DNA. A D gene is named only where the DNA matches it firmly. Size is omitted from some rows. Given values are once, few, many or a class for expanded clones.

j_gene: TRBJ2-1
v_gene: TRBV27
d_gene: -
abundance: -
len: 20
CDR3aa: CASDGMPGQVGPFSYNEQFF
CDR3nt: TGTGCCAGCGATGGGATGCCGGGACAAGTAGGGCCCTTCTCCTACAATGAGCAGTTCTTC

j_gene: TRBJ1-5
v_gene: TRBV5-1
d_gene: -
abundance: -
len: 15
CDR3aa: CASSLVGNSNQPQHF
CDR3nt: TGCGCCAGCAGCTTGGTCGGGAATAGCAATCAGCCCCAGCATTTT

j_gene: TRBJ1-6
v_gene: TRBV6-2/TRBV6-3
d_gene: -
abundance: -
len: 18
CDR3aa: CASSYSSQGWGSNSPLHF
CDR3nt: TGTGCCAGCAGTTACTCGTCGCAGGGCTGGGGAAGCAATTCACCCCTCCACTTT

j_gene: TRBJ2-7
v_gene: TRBV7-9
d_gene: TRBD1
abundance: -
len: 14
CDR3aa: CASSPRDRGYEQYF
CDR3nt: TGTGCCAGCAGCCCCCGGGACAGGGGATACGAGCAGTACTTC

j_gene: TRBJ1-1
v_gene: TRBV10-1
d_gene: -
abundance: -
len: 12
CDR3aa: CASKGRGTEAFF
CDR3nt: TGCGCCAGCAAGGGCAGGGGTACTGAAGCTTTCTTT

j_gene: TRBJ1-2
v_gene: TRBV19
d_gene: -
abundance: -
len: 12
CDR3aa: CASNTDRRGYTF
CDR3nt: TGTGCCAGTAATACCGACCGTAGAGGATACACCTTC

j_gene: TRBJ1-5
v_gene: TRBV10-2
d_gene: TRBD1
abundance: -
len: 18
CDR3aa: CASSESAGGSSESQPQHF
CDR3nt: TGCGCCAGCAGTGAGTCAGCAGGGGGCTCTTCTGAAAGCCAGCCCCAGCATTTT

j_gene: TRBJ1-3
v_gene: TRBV20-1
d_gene: -
abundance: few
len: 14
CDR3aa: CSASSGASGNTIYF
CDR3nt: TGCAGTGCTAGTTCAGGGGCCTCTGGAAACACCATATATTTT

j_gene: TRBJ1-5
v_gene: TRBV28
d_gene: TRBD1
abundance: -
len: 18
CDR3aa: CASSLTWDRVQSNQPQHF
CDR3nt: TGTGCCAGCAGTTTGACGTGGGACAGGGTACAGAGCAATCAGCCCCAGCATTTT

j_gene: TRBJ1-1
v_gene: TRBV7-9
d_gene: -
abundance: -
len: 12
CDR3aa: CASSVYSTEAFF
CDR3nt: TGTGCCAGCAGCGTGTACAGCACTGAAGCTTTCTTT

j_gene: TRBJ1-5
v_gene: TRBV3-1/TRBV3-2
d_gene: TRBD1
abundance: -
len: 13
CDR3aa: CASSATGGQPQHF
CDR3nt: TGTGCCAGCAGCGCGACAGGGGGTCAGCCCCAGCATTTT

j_gene: TRBJ1-2
v_gene: TRBV5-6
d_gene: TRBD1
abundance: -
len: 14
CDR3aa: CASSVGQSRRGYTF
CDR3nt: TGTGCCAGCAGCGTGGGACAGTCCCGTAGGGGCTACACCTTC

j_gene: TRBJ1-1
v_gene: TRBV5-1
d_gene: -
abundance: -
len: 14
CDR3aa: CASSPIGLNTEAFF
CDR3nt: TGCGCCAGCAGCCCTATTGGTTTGAACACTGAAGCTTTCTTT

j_gene: TRBJ1-4
v_gene: TRBV7-9
d_gene: TRBD1
abundance: -
len: 13
CDR3aa: CASSAAGGEKLFF
CDR3nt: TGTGCCAGCAGCGCGGCAGGGGGCGAAAAACTGTTTTTT

j_gene: TRBJ2-7
v_gene: TRBV3-1/TRBV3-2
d_gene: TRBD2
abundance: -
len: 15
CDR3aa: CASSLGTSDPYEQYF
CDR3nt: TGTGCCAGCAGCCTAGGGACTAGCGATCCCTACGAGCAGTACTTC

j_gene: TRBJ2-2
v_gene: TRBV18
d_gene: -
abundance: -
len: 15
CDR3aa: CASSLTRTYTGELFF
CDR3nt: TGTGCCAGCTCACTCACTAGGACCTACACCGGGGAGCTGTTTTTT

j_gene: TRBJ2-5
v_gene: TRBV6-6
d_gene: TRBD2
abundance: -
len: 14
CDR3aa: CASAGTSGSETQYF
CDR3nt: TGTGCCAGCGCCGGGACTAGCGGGAGTGAGACCCAGTACTTC

j_gene: TRBJ1-5
v_gene: TRBV7-2
d_gene: TRBD1
abundance: -
len: 15
CDR3aa: CASSRDRGPYQPQHF
CDR3nt: TGTGCCAGCAGCCGGGACAGGGGGCCTTATCAGCCCCAGCATTTT

j_gene: TRBJ1-6
v_gene: TRBV6-5
d_gene: TRBD1
abundance: -
len: 15
CDR3aa: CASSMGQARNSPLHF
CDR3nt: TGTGCCAGCAGTATGGGACAGGCACGTAATTCACCCCTCCACTTT

j_gene: TRBJ2-1
v_gene: TRBV24-1
d_gene: TRBD2
abundance: -
len: 14
CDR3aa: CATSQAGIYNEQFF
CDR3nt: TGTGCCACCAGTCAAGCGGGAATCTACAATGAGCAGTTCTTC

j_gene: TRBJ1-2
v_gene: TRBV19
d_gene: -
abundance: -
len: 14
CDR3aa: CASSSRELIYGYTF
CDR3nt: TGTGCCAGTAGTTCACGGGAGCTAATCTATGGCTACACCTTC

j_gene: TRBJ2-1
v_gene: TRBV19
d_gene: TRBD2
abundance: -
len: 15
CDR3aa: CASSPTGGPGNEQFF
CDR3nt: TGTGCCAGTAGTCCAACGGGGGGGCCTGGGAATGAGCAGTTCTTC

j_gene: TRBJ2-2
v_gene: TRBV11-2
d_gene: TRBD2
abundance: -
len: 16
CDR3aa: CASSSGLAAPTGELFF
CDR3nt: TGTGCCAGCAGCTCGGGACTAGCGGCGCCCACCGGGGAGCTGTTTTTT

j_gene: TRBJ2-7
v_gene: TRBV27
d_gene: -
abundance: -
len: 13
CDR3aa: CASSFLGGYEQYF
CDR3nt: TGTGCCAGCAGTTTTCTCGGCGGTTACGAGCAGTACTTC

j_gene: TRBJ1-5
v_gene: TRBV24-1
d_gene: -
abundance: few
len: 14
CDR3aa: CATSGEREGQPQHF
CDR3nt: TGTGCCACCAGTGGAGAGAGGGAGGGTCAGCCCCAGCATTTT

j_gene: TRBJ2-2
v_gene: TRBV28
d_gene: -
abundance: once
len: 16
CDR3aa: CASSLTTQWRTGELFF
CDR3nt: TGTGCCAGCAGTTTAACTACCCAGTGGCGGACCGGGGAGCTGTTTTTT

j_gene: TRBJ2-1
v_gene: TRBV3-1/TRBV3-2
d_gene: TRBD2
abundance: -
len: 16
CDR3aa: CASSYGRRGGKNEQFF
CDR3nt: TGTGCCAGCAGCTACGGGAGGCGGGGGGGTAAGAATGAGCAGTTCTTC

j_gene: TRBJ1-2
v_gene: TRBV4-2
d_gene: -
abundance: -
len: 16
CDR3aa: CASSQDQVSIGAGYTF
CDR3nt: TGTGCCAGCAGCCAAGATCAGGTCAGCATCGGCGCGGGCTACACCTTC

j_gene: TRBJ1-2
v_gene: TRBV4-3
d_gene: TRBD1
abundance: -
len: 18
CDR3aa: CASSQEHSTGPFNYGYTF
CDR3nt: TGCGCCAGCAGCCAAGAACATTCGACAGGGCCCTTCAACTATGGCTACACCTTC

j_gene: TRBJ2-7
v_gene: TRBV11-2
d_gene: -
abundance: -
len: 14
CDR3aa: CASSFPGLHYEQYF
CDR3nt: TGTGCCAGCAGCTTTCCGGGACTCCACTACGAGCAGTACTTC

j_gene: TRBJ1-3
v_gene: TRBV27
d_gene: -
abundance: -
len: 14
CDR3aa: CASSRTGSGNTIYF
CDR3nt: TGTGCCAGCAGTCGAACAGGGTCTGGAAACACCATATATTTT

j_gene: TRBJ1-1
v_gene: TRBV11-2
d_gene: -
abundance: -
len: 15
CDR3aa: CASSQGPGTGTEAFF
CDR3nt: TGTGCCAGCAGCCAAGGCCCGGGAACTGGGACTGAAGCTTTCTTT